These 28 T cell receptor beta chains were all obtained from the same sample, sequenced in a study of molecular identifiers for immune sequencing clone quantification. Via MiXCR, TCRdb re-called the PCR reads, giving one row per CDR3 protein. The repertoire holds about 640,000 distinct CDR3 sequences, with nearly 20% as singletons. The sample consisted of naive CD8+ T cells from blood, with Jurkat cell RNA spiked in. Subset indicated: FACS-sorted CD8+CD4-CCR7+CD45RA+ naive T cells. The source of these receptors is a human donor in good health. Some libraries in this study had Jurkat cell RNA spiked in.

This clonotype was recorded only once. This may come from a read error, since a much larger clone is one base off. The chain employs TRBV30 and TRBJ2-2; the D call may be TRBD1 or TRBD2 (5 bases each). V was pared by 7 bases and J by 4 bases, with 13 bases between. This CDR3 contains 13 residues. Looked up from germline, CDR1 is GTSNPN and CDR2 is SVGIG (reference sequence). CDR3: CASLGPSTGELFF. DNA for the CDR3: TGTGCCTCTCTGGGACCGAGCACCGGGGAGCTGTTTTTT.

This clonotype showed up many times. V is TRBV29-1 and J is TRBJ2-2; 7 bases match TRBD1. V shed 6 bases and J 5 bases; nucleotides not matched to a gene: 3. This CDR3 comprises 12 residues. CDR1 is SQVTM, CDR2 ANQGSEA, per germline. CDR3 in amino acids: CSVTGLTGELFF. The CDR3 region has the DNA TGCAGCGTGACAGGGTTAACCGGGGAGCTGTTTTTT.

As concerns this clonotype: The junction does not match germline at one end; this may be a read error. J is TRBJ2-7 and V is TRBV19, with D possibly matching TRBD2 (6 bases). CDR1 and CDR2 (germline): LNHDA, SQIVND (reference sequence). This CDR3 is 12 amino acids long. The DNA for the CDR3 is TGTGTCAGTAGTATACCTAGCGACGAGCAGTACTTC. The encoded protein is CVSSIPSDEQYF.

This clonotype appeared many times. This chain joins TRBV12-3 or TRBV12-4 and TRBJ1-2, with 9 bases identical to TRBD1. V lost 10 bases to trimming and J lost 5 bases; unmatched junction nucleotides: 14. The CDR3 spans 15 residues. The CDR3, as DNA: TGTGCCATCCGTCTGACGACAGGGGGAGTTTATGGCTACACCTTC. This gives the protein CAIRLTTGGVYGYTF.

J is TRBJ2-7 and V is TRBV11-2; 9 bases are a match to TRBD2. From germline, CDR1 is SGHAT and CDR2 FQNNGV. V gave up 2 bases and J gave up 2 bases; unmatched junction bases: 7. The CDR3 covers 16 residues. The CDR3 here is CASSLKGSGGTYEQYF. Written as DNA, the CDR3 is TGTGCCAGCAGCTTAAAGGGTAGCGGGGGAACCTACGAGCAGTACTTC.

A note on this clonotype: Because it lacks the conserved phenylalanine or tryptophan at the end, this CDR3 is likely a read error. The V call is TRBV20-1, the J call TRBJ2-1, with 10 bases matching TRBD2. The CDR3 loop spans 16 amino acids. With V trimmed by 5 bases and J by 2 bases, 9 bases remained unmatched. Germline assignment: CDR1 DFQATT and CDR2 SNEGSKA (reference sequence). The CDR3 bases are TGCAGTGCTGGGGGGGGGACTAGCGTGGCCTACAATGAGCAGTTCTCC. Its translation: CSAGGGTSVAYNEQFS.

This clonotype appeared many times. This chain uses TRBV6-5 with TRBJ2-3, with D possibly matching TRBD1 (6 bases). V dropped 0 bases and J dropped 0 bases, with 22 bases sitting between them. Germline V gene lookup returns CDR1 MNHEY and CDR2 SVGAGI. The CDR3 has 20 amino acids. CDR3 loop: CASSYSKLNGQPQSTDTQYF. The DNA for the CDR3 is TGTGCCAGCAGTTACTCGAAACTCAACGGACAGCCCCAAAGCACAGATACGCAGTATTTT.

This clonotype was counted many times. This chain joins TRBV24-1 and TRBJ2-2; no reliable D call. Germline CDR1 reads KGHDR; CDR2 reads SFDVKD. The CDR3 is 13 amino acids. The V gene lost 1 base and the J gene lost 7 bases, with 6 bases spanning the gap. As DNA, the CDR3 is TGTGCCACCAGTGATTTACCCGTCGGGGAGCTGTTTTTT. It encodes CATSDLPVGELFF.

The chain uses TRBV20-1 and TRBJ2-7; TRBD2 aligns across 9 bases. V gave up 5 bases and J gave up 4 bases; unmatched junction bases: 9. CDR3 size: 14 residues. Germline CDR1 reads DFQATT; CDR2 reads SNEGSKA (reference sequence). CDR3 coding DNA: TGCAGTGCTTGGACTAGCGCCCGAGGGTACGAGCAGTACTTC. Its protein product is CSAWTSARGYEQYF.

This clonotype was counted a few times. As DNA, the CDR3 is TGTGCCAGCAGTGACCAGGGGCTTGGCAATCAGCCCCAGCATTTT. Translating gives CASSDQGLGNQPQHF. This chain uses TRBV25-1 with TRBJ1-5, with a weak D call TRBD1 (6 bases). The CDR3 runs 15 residues. Germline lookup yields CDR1 MGHDK and CDR2 SYGVNS. The germline V and J ends were trimmed by 3 bases and 2 bases, with 11 bases remaining between them.

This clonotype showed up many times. CDR3 in DNA: TGCAGTGCTAGAGATTCAGGGTACAATTCACCCCTCCACTTT. It encodes CSARDSGYNSPLHF. V usage is TRBV20-1 and J usage is TRBJ1-6; possible D gene TRBD1, 5 bases. V was cut by 0 bases and J by 7 bases, with 10 bases left in between. The CDR3 contains 14 residues. Germline-derived CDR1 and CDR2 are DFQATT and SNEGSKA (reference sequence).

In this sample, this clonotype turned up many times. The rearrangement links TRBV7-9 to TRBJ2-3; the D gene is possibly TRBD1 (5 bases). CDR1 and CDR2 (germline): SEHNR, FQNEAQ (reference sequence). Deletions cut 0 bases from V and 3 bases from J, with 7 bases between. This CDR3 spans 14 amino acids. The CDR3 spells CASSLAGRTDTQYF. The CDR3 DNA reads TGTGCCAGCAGCTTAGCGGGGCGGACAGATACGCAGTATTTT.

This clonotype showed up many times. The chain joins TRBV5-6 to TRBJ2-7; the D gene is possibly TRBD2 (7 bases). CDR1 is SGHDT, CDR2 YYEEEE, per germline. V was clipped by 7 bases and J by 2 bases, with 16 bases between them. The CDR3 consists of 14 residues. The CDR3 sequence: CASLLGGAPYEQYF. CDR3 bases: TGTGCCAGCCTCCTGGGGGGGGCCCCCTACGAGCAGTACTTC.

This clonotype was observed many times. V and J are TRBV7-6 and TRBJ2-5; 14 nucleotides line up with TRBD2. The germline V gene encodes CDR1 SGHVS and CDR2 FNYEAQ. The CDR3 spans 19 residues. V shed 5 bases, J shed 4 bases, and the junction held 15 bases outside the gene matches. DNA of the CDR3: TGTGCCAGCAGCCTCCTCCCCGGGACTAGCGGGGGCTCTCGAGAGACCCAGTACTTC. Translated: CASSLLPGTSGGSRETQYF.

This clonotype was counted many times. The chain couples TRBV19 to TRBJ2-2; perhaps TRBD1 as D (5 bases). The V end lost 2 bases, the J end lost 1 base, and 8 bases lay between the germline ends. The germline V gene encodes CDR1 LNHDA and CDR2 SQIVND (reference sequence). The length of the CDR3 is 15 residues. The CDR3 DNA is TGTGCCAGTAGTATACTGGGGCAGAACACCGGGGAGCTGTTTTTT. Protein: CASSILGQNTGELFF.

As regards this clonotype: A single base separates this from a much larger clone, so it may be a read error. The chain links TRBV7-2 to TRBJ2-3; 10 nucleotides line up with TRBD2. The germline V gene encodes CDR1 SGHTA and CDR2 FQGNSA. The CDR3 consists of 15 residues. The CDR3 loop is CASSSSGGTLDTRYF. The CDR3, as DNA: TGTGCCAGCAGCTCTAGCGGGGGCACACTAGATACGCGGTATTTT. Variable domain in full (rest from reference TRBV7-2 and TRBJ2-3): GAGVSQSPSNKVTEKGKDVELRCDPISGHTALYWYRQSLGQGLEFLIYFQGNSAPDKSGLPSDRFSAERTGGSVSTLTIQRTQQEDSAVYLCASSSSGGTLDTRYFGPGTRLTVL.

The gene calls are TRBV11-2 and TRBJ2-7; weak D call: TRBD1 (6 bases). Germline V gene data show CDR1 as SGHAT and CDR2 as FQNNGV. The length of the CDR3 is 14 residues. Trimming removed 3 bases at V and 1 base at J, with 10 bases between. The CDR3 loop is CASSFYRDSYEQYF. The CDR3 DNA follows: TGTGCCAGCAGCTTCTACAGGGATTCCTACGAGCAGTACTTC.

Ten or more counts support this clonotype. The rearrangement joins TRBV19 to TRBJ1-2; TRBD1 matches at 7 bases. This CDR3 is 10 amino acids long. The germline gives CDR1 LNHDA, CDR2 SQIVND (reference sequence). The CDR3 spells CATGDYGYTF. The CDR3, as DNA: TGTGCTACAGGGGACTATGGCTACACCTTC.

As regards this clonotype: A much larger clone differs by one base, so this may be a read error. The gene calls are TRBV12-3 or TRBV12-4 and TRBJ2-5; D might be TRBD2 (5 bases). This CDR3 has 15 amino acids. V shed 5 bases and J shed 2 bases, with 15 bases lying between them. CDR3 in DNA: TGTGCCAGCAGTAGAGAGGACGGGGAGCAAGAGACCCAGTACTTC. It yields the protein CASSREDGEQETQYF.

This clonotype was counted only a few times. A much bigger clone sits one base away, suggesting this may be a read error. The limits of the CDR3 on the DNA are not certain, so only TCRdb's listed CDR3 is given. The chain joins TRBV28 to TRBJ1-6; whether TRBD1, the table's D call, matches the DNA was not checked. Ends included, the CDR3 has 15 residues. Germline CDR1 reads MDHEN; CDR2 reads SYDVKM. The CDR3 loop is CASSFGQGNNSPLRF.

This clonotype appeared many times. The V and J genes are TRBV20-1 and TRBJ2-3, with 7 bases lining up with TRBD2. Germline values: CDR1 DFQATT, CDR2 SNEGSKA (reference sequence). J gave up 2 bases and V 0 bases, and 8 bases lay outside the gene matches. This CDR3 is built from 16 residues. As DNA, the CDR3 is TGCAGTGCTAGAGACCCTAGCGGAGCAGTCACAGATACGCAGTATTTT. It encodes CSARDPSGAVTDTQYF.

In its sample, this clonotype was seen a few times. CDR3 sequence: CASSQADAGPAKGQFF. The CDR3 DNA sequence: TGTGCCAGCAGCCAAGCGGATGCCGGACCAGCCAAGGGGCAGTTCTTC. The chain has TRBV14 and TRBJ2-1, with D unclear. CDR1 and CDR2 (germline): SGHDN, FVKESK. The CDR3 has 16 amino acids. V shed 1 base and J shed 12 bases, with 22 bases lying between them.

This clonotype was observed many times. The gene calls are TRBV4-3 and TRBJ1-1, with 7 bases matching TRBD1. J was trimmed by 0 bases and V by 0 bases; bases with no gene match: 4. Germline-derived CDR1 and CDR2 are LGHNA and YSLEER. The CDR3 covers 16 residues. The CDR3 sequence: CASSQDRGQMNTEAFF. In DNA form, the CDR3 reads TGCGCCAGCAGCCAAGATAGGGGACAGATGAACACTGAAGCTTTCTTT.

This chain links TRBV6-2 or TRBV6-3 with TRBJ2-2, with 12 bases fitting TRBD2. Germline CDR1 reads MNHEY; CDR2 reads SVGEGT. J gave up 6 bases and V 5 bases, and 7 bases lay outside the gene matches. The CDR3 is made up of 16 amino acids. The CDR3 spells CASSDGLAGISGELFF. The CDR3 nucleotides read TGTGCCAGCAGTGACGGACTAGCGGGAATCTCCGGGGAGCTGTTTTTT.

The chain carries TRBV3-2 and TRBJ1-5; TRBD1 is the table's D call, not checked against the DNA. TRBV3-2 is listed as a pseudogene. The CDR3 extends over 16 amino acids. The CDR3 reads CASSPPGPQRDQPQHF. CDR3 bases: TGTGCCAGCAGCCCGCCGGGACCTCAAAGGGATCAGCCCCAGCATTTT.

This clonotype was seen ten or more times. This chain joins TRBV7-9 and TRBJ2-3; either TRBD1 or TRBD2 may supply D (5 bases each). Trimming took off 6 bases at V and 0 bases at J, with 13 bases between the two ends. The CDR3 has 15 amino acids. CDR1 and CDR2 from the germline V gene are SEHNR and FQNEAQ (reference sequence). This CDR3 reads CASRGRGPSTDTQYF. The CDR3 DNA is TGTGCCAGCAGGGGTCGGGGCCCGAGCACAGATACGCAGTATTTT.

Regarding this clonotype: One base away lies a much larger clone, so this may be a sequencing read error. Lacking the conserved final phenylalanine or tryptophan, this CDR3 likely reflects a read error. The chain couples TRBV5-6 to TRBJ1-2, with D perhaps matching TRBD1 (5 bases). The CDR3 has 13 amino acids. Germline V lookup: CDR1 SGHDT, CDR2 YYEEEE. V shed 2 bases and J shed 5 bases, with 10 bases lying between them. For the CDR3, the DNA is TGTGCCAGCAGCTTCCCGACAGATTATGGCTACACCTCC. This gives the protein CASSFPTDYGYTS.

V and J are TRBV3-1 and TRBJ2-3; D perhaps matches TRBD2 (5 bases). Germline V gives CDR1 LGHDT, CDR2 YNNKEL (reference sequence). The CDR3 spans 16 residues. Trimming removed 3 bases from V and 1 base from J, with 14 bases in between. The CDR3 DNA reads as TGTGCCAGCAGCCAGGGAGCGAGGGCGGGCACAGATACGCAGTATTTT. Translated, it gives CASSQGARAGTDTQYF.